Shown below are 22 T cell receptor beta chains from a single sample sequenced in a study of blood T cell repertoires in COVID-19. Data came from immunoSEQ multiplex PCR; TCRdb stores just in-frame clones and leaves some out. The sample gives around 140,000 clones, about nine tenths of which show up once; 28% is in the top ten. What was sequenced was peripheral blood. The receptors shown here come from a human donor in a cohort sampled during active COVID-19.

CDR3 in amino acids: CASSQHRSGTKAYEQYF. CDR3 sequence (DNA): TGCGCCAGCAGCCAACATCGTTCCGGGACAAAGGCCTACGAGCAGTACTTC. The chain uses TRBV4-1 and TRBJ2-7, with D perhaps matching TRBD1 (6 bases). V was pared by 2 bases and J by 2 bases, with 19 bases between. The CDR3 covers 17 residues. Per germline, CDR1 MGHRA and CDR2 YSYEKL.

V and J are TRBV9 and TRBJ2-7; TRBD1 aligns across 12 bases. This CDR3 has 15 residues. V was pared by 0 bases and J by 5 bases, with 3 bases of the junction left unmatched. CDR1 and CDR2 (germline): SGDLS, YYNGEE. CDR3 in DNA: TGTGCCAGCAGCGTAGGCGGGACAGGGGGCCACGAGCAGTACTTC. Its protein product is CASSVGGTGGHEQYF.

This rearrangement joins TRBV3-1 (or the pseudogene TRBV3-2) to TRBJ1-2, with D perhaps TRBD1 (6 bases). Germline-derived CDR1 and CDR2 are LGHDT and YNNKEL (reference sequence). The CDR3 consists of 16 residues. V was clipped by 1 base and J by 0 bases, with 12 bases between them. CDR3: CASSQGTGTANYGYTF. DNA of the CDR3: TGTGCCAGCAGCCAAGGTACAGGGACGGCTAACTATGGCTACACCTTC.

The rearrangement links TRBV24-1 to TRBJ2-1, with TRBD2 matching over 10 bases. V shed 3 bases and J 5 bases; nucleotides not matched to a gene: 6. The CDR3 is 16 residues long. Per germline, CDR1 KGHDR and CDR2 SFDVKD. The CDR3 reads CATSDASGGHNNEQFF. CDR3 sequence (DNA): TGTGCCACCAGTGATGCTAGCGGGGGTCATAACAATGAGCAGTTCTTC.

The chain links TRBV9 to TRBJ2-1; D possibly corresponds to TRBD2 (5 bases). Germline V lookup: CDR1 SGDLS, CDR2 YYNGEE. V was clipped by 4 bases and J by 6 bases, with 20 bases between them. This CDR3 is 16 amino acids long. CDR3 nucleotide sequence: TGTGCCAGCAGCCCCCTACCGGGCGGGCGGACCAATGAGCAGTTCTTC. Translated, it gives CASSPLPGGRTNEQFF.

This chain joins TRBV30 and TRBJ1-1, with 9 bases lining up with TRBD1. The CDR3 length is 14 residues. Per the germline V gene, CDR1 is GTSNPN and CDR2 is SVGIG (reference sequence). After removal of 2 bases from V and 6 bases from J, the junction contained 7 bases not matched to a gene. The CDR3 sequence: CAWSLGDRVSEAFF. The CDR3 DNA follows: TGTGCCTGGAGTTTAGGGGACAGGGTATCTGAAGCTTTCTTT.

This chain links TRBV12-3 or TRBV12-4 with TRBJ2-7; no firm D call. V lost 3 bases, J lost 7 bases, and 13 bases lay in between. CDR3 length: 13 residues. CDR3 DNA sequence: TGTGCCAGCAGTTTGTCCCATCTGCGGGAGCAGTACTTC. Translation gives CASSLSHLREQYF.

The CDR3 region is CASRGLRTGYQETQYF. The CDR3 DNA is TGTGCCAGCAGGGGACTCCGGACAGGTTACCAAGAGACCCAGTACTTC. The V gene is TRBV11-2, the J gene TRBJ2-5; TRBD1 might be the D (7 bases). Germline-derived CDR1 and CDR2 are SGHAT and FQNNGV. The V end was cut by 6 bases, the J end by 0 bases, with 17 bases between. The CDR3 loop spans 16 amino acids. Complete variable domain (other parts from reference TRBV11-2 and TRBJ2-5): EAGVAQSPRYKIIEKRQSVAFWCNPISGHATLYWYQQILGQGPKLLIQFQNNGVVDDSQLPKDRFSAERLKGVDSTLKIQPAKLEDSAVYLCASRGLRTGYQETQYFGPGTRLLVL.

The chain has TRBV20-1 and TRBJ2-5, with 7 bases matching TRBD1. Germline values: CDR1 DFQATT, CDR2 SNEGSKA (reference sequence). V gave up 3 bases and J gave up 1 base; unmatched junction bases: 5. This CDR3 contains 14 residues. In nucleotides, the CDR3 is TGCAGTGCTAGTAGCGAGGGGGCCCAAGAGACCCAGTACTTC. This translates into CSASSEGAQETQYF.

This clone has a single count. The gene calls are TRBV9 and TRBJ1-1, with D perhaps matching TRBD1 (6 bases). Germline CDR1 is SGDLS and CDR2 is YYNGEE. CDR3 length: 13 amino acids. Trimming removed 4 bases at V and 5 bases at J, with 12 bases between. The CDR3 region has the DNA TGTGCCAGCAGCCCGGACAGTGAGACTGAAGCTTTCTTT. Its protein product is CASSPDSETEAFF. The full variable domain, its missing parts supplied by reference TRBV9 and TRBJ1-1, is DSGVTQTPKHLITATGQRVTLRCSPRSGDLSVYWYQQSLDQGLQFLIQYYNGEERAKGNILERFSAQQFPDLHSELNLSSLELGDSALYFCASSPDSETEAFFGQGTRLTVV.

CDR3 sequence reads: CASSLGGNTNEKLFF. The CDR3 DNA reads TGTGCCAGCAGCTTGGGAGGGAATACTAATGAAAAACTGTTTTTT. The genes are TRBV5-4 and TRBJ1-4; no clear D gene. The V end was cut by 0 bases, the J end by 2 bases, with 8 bases between. The CDR3 is made up of 15 amino acids. Germline CDR1 and CDR2: SGHNT and YYREEE (reference sequence). Full variable domain (outside the CDR3, taken from reference TRBV5-4 and TRBJ1-4): ETGVTQSPTHLIKTRGQQVTLRCSSQSGHNTVSWYQQALGQGPQFIFQYYREEENGRGNFPPRFSGLQFPNYSSELNVNALELDDSALYLCASSLGGNTNEKLFFGSGTQLSVL.

The chain recombines TRBV9 with TRBJ1-2, with 11 bases fitting TRBD1. The V gene's germline CDR1 is SGDLS and CDR2 YYNGEE. Losses at the gene ends were 3 bases for V and 6 bases for J; bases not matched to a gene: 4. CDR3 length equals 14 residues. The CDR3 loop is CASSADRGRDGYTF. CDR3 nucleotide sequence: TGTGCCAGCAGCGCGGACAGGGGGCGGGATGGCTACACCTTC.

V gene TRBV19 combines with J gene TRBJ1-5, with D tentatively TRBD1 (5 bases). This CDR3 has 14 amino acids. Trimming left V 4 bases short and J 8 bases short, with 15 bases between. Germline lookup yields CDR1 LNHDA and CDR2 SQIVND (reference sequence). Here the CDR3 reads CASSRQGPHEPQHF. CDR3 nucleotides: TGTGCCAGTAGTAGGCAGGGCCCGCATGAGCCCCAGCATTTT.

V gene TRBV10-3 combines with J gene TRBJ1-2, with 8 bases matching TRBD1. Germline-derived CDR1 and CDR2 are ENHRY and SYGVKD. CDR3 length equals 13 residues. The CDR3 nucleotides are TGTGCGTCCGGACAGGGCCTTAACTATGGCTACACCTTC. This gives the protein CASGQGLNYGYTF.

This chain uses TRBV7-9 with TRBJ1-1, with 8 nucleotides matching TRBD1. The CDR3 has 16 residues. The germline gives CDR1 SEHNR, CDR2 FQNEAQ (reference sequence). V dropped 2 bases and J dropped 3; count of bases not matched to a gene: 8. The CDR3 DNA reads TGTGCCAGCAGCTTACTACGATTGGACAGGGACACTGAAGCTTTCTTT. Protein product: CASSLLRLDRDTEAFF.

The chain links TRBV3-1 (or the pseudogene TRBV3-2) to TRBJ1-1; possibly TRBD1 for D (6 bases). The CDR3 runs 15 residues. Per the germline V gene, CDR1 is LGHDT and CDR2 is YNNKEL (reference sequence). V was shortened by 0 bases and J by 1 base, with 9 bases between the two germline ends. CDR3: CASSQDRTANTEAFF. The CDR3 DNA is TGTGCCAGCAGCCAAGACAGGACAGCGAACACTGAAGCTTTCTTT.

CDR3 region: CASSFGRLETQYF. The CDR3 nucleotides read TGTGCCAGCAGTTTCGGCAGGTTAGAGACCCAGTACTTC. The chain is built from TRBV27 and TRBJ2-5; D remains unclear. The germline V gene encodes CDR1 MNHEY and CDR2 SMNVEV (reference sequence). The germline V and J ends were trimmed by 3 bases and 4 bases, with 9 bases remaining between them. The CDR3 spans 13 residues.

The V gene is TRBV9, the J gene TRBJ1-6; D is uncertain. CDR1 is SGDLS, CDR2 YYNGEE, per germline. This CDR3 is 13 amino acids long. Between the trimmed V and J ends, which lost 4 bases and 8 bases, there was a span of 10 bases. The CDR3: CASSPRRDSPLHF. The CDR3 DNA follows: TGTGCCAGCAGCCCTCGGAGGGATTCACCCCTCCACTTT.

The chain carries TRBV6-5 and TRBJ1-6; possible D gene TRBD1, 5 bases. V was pared by 5 bases and J by 7 bases, with 15 bases between. The CDR3 covers 15 residues. Germline values: CDR1 MNHEY, CDR2 SVGAGI. The CDR3 DNA follows: TGTGCCAGCAGTCCCCGCGGGGGGGAGAATTCACCCCTCCACTTT. It specifies CASSPRGGENSPLHF.

This clone has a handful of counts. This sequence joins TRBV30 and TRBJ2-2, with 8 bases matching TRBD2. Germline V gene data show CDR1 as GTSNPN and CDR2 as SVGIG (reference sequence). The CDR3 contains 14 residues. The V segment lost 4 bases and the J segment 3 bases; nucleotides outside the gene matches: 4. The CDR3 DNA reads TGTGCCTGGACCCGGGGGGGCTACACCGGGGAGCTGTTTTTT. Its translation: CAWTRGGYTGELFF.

The gene calls are TRBV27 and TRBJ1-2; D may be TRBD1 (5 bases). The CDR3 is 15 residues long. Between the trimmed V and J ends, which lost 6 bases and 4 bases, there was a span of 18 bases. Looked up from germline, CDR1 is MNHEY and CDR2 is SMNVEV (reference sequence). CDR3 protein: CASRQRQGLVYGYTF. DNA for the CDR3: TGTGCCAGCAGGCAAAGGCAGGGCTTGGTCTATGGCTACACCTTC.

J is TRBJ2-6 and V is TRBV6-2 or TRBV6-3; perhaps TRBD2 as D (5 bases). The CDR3 loop spans 15 amino acids. Germline values: CDR1 MNHEY, CDR2 SVGEGT. The germline V and J ends were trimmed by 2 bases and 0 bases, with 5 bases remaining between them. Here the CDR3 DNA reads TGTGCCAGCAGTTACGAGGGCTCTGGGGCCAACGTCCTGACTTTC. Its protein product is CASSYEGSGANVLTF.